Described below is a single T cell receptor beta chain sequence and its context. This sample is drawn from a study of blood T cell repertoires in COVID-19. About the study: Acute-phase and convalescent COVID-19 samples originated in the United States, Italy and Spain. PBMCs, B-cell-depleted T cells, or T cells provided the cDNA or gDNA that made up the material.

This CDR3 comprises 18 residues. Germline CDR1 MNHEY, CDR2 SMNVEV (reference sequence). Losses at the gene ends were 5 bases for V and 0 bases for J; bases not matched to a gene: 11. Seattle patients were enrolled while actively infected and followed longitudinally. Original methodology: Quantification of nucleated cells was approximated via reference gene primer amplification. Assay used: immunoSEQ multiplex PCR; TCRdb lists only in-frame clones, some missing. Clone size and V and J calls were adopted from that table, with D and trimming inferred from the DNA. The table shows roughly 54,000 clones, with around nine tenths occurring only once.

The sequence came from a woman aged 60 to 75 with COVID-19, enrolled during active disease. Sample: peripheral blood. The chain couples TRBV27 to TRBJ1-5, with TRBD1 matching over 9 bases. CDR3 protein: CASSRKPGQGYSNQPQHF. The CDR3 nucleotides read TGTGCCAGCAGTCGAAAACCGGGACAGGGTTATAGCAATCAGCCCCAGCATTTT.